These 17 T cell receptor beta chains were all obtained from the same sample, sequenced in a study of blood T cell repertoires in COVID-19. Method: immunoSEQ multiplex PCR; TCRdb's copy keeps in-frame clones and lacks some. The repertoire includes 350,000 to 400,000 clones, 85% to 90% of them detected once, and 1.5% to 2% sits in the top ten. The sample comprised PBMCs or T cells enriched from blood (not recorded which). These receptors all stem from a woman under 40 who had recovered from COVID-19.

CDR3 region: CASNPVGGPGELFF. CDR3 nucleotide sequence: TGTGCCAGCAACCCTGTTGGAGGTCCCGGGGAGCTGTTTTTT. The chain combines TRBV6-6 with TRBJ2-2; D possibly corresponds to TRBD2 (5 bases). The CDR3 extends over 14 amino acids. CDR1 MNHNY and CDR2 SVGAGI come from the germline V gene (reference sequence). Trimming left V 7 bases short and J 6 bases short, with 15 bases between.

The V and J genes are TRBV19 and TRBJ2-3, with TRBD2 matching 12 bases. Trimming took 0 bases from V and 3 from J; bases not matched to a gene: 4. Germline values: CDR1 LNHDA, CDR2 SQIVND (reference sequence). The length of the CDR3 is 17 residues. Here the CDR3 reads CASSIDLGTSGTDTQYF. Written as DNA, the CDR3 is TGTGCCAGTAGTATAGATCTTGGGACTAGCGGGACAGATACGCAGTATTTT.

The V and J genes are TRBV4-1 and TRBJ1-2; TRBD1 matches 7 bases. With V trimmed by 2 bases and J by 3 bases, 6 bases remained unmatched. The CDR3 is 15 residues long. From germline, CDR1 is MGHRA and CDR2 YSYEKL. DNA of the CDR3: TGCGCCAGCAGCCAAACCCTTACAGGGGACTATGGCTACACCTTC. This sequence encodes CASSQTLTGDYGYTF.

Note on this clone: Other DNA sequences of this sample code for an identical CDR3. The chain recombines TRBV6-1 with TRBJ1-3, with a weak D call TRBD1 (5 bases). V shed 2 bases and J shed 0 bases, with 5 bases lying between them. Germline CDR1 and CDR2: MNHNS and SASEGT. CDR3 length equals 14 residues. DNA for the CDR3: TGTGCCAGCAGTGAAAGGGGCTCTGGAAACACCATATATTTT. Its translation: CASSERGSGNTIYF.

J is TRBJ1-2 and V is TRBV5-1, with 7 bases that match TRBD1. Germline assignment: CDR1 SGHRS and CDR2 YFSETQ. The CDR3 sequence is 16 residues long. The J segment lost 6 bases and the V segment lost 4 bases, leaving 15 bases of the junction unmatched. This CDR3 reads CASSPTNRQGADGYTF. The CDR3 nucleotides are TGCGCCAGCAGCCCTACAAACCGACAGGGTGCGGATGGCTACACCTTC.

This chain connects TRBV28 to TRBJ2-7; 7 positions match TRBD2. This CDR3 is 13 amino acids long. J was trimmed by 3 bases and V by 7 bases; bases with no gene match: 6. CDR1 and CDR2 (germline): MDHEN, SYDVKM. CDR3 sequence reads: CASKLGGNYEQYF. The CDR3 DNA follows: TGTGCCAGCAAATTGGGGGGGAACTACGAGCAGTACTTC.

The chain joins TRBV29-1 to TRBJ1-1; maybe TRBD1 (6 bases). V lost 4 bases, J lost 0 bases, and 15 bases lay in between. Looked up from germline, CDR1 is SQVTM and CDR2 is ANQGSEA. The CDR3 runs 15 residues. CDR3 protein: CSVGSTGNMNTEAFF. CDR3 in DNA: TGCAGCGTTGGTAGTACAGGGAACATGAACACTGAAGCTTTCTTT.

This rearrangement joins TRBV28 to TRBJ1-5, with 9 bases aligning to TRBD1. This CDR3 has 13 residues. Germline V CDR1 and CDR2: MDHEN, SYDVKM. V shed 8 bases and J 4 bases; nucleotides not matched to a gene: 3. CDR3 amino acids: CASQDRGNQPQHF. The CDR3 nucleotides read TGTGCCAGCCAGGACAGGGGTAATCAGCCCCAGCATTTT. The full variable domain, its missing parts supplied by reference TRBV28 and TRBJ1-5, is DVKVTQSSRYLVKRTGEKVFLECVQDMDHENMFWYRQDPGLGLRLIYFSYDVKMKEKGDIPEGYSVSREKKERFSLILESASTNQTSMYLCASQDRGNQPQHFGDGTRLSIL.

This chain connects TRBV15 to TRBJ1-1, with 11 positions matching TRBD1. This CDR3 is built from 19 residues. V trimming: 1 base; J trimming: 3 bases; junction bases outside the gene matches: 13. Germline values: CDR1 LNHNV, CDR2 YYDKDF (reference sequence). As DNA, the CDR3 is TGTGCCACCAGCAGAGCGAGGGACAGGGGGTGGTTTACCGACACTGAAGCTTTCTTT. Its protein is CATSRARDRGWFTDTEAFF.

This clone was detected only once. The rearrangement joins TRBV30 to TRBJ1-4, with 9 bases matching TRBD1. The CDR3 sequence is 14 residues long. Germline-derived CDR1 and CDR2 are GTSNPN and SVGIG (reference sequence). J was trimmed by 5 bases and V by 2 bases; bases with no gene match: 3. CDR3 residues: CAWSHDRGNEKLFF. DNA of the CDR3: TGTGCCTGGAGTCACGACAGGGGGAATGAAAAACTGTTTTTT.

CDR3 in amino acids: CASSSIRGYSYEQYF. CDR3 nucleotides: TGTGCCAGCAGCTCCATTCGGGGTTACTCCTACGAGCAGTACTTC. The chain employs TRBV11-2 and TRBJ2-7, with D possibly being TRBD2 (5 bases). Trimming removed 4 bases at V and 0 bases at J, with 13 bases between. Germline CDR1 is SGHAT and CDR2 is FQNNGV. The CDR3 has 15 amino acids.

This sequence joins TRBV27 and TRBJ2-3; perhaps TRBD2 as D (7 bases). Germline values: CDR1 MNHEY, CDR2 SMNVEV (reference sequence). Trimming cost V 7 bases and J 2 bases, with 19 bases left between them. The CDR3 has 16 residues. CDR3 DNA sequence: TGTGCCAGCACCGAGGTAGGGGGAGGGGACACAGATACGCAGTATTTT. Protein: CASTEVGGGDTDTQYF.

This chain links TRBV2 with TRBJ2-1, with 10 bases identical to TRBD1. In germline, CDR1 is SNHLY, CDR2 FYNNEI. This CDR3 region has 19 residues. Trimming cost V 6 bases and J 4 bases; bases outside gene matches: 18. Written as DNA, the CDR3 is TGTGCCAGCAGGTCCGGGACAGGGGCCCAGCGGGAGTTTTACAATGAGCAGTTCTTC. This gives the protein CASRSGTGAQREFYNEQFF.

The rearrangement links TRBV7-9 to TRBJ2-3, with 8 bases fitting TRBD2. The CDR3 has 17 residues. Unmatched junction bases numbered 11, after V lost 2 bases and J lost 4 bases. Germline CDR1 reads SEHNR; CDR2 reads FQNEAQ (reference sequence). The CDR3 spells CASSLWWGGGTSDTQYF. The CDR3 region has the DNA TGTGCCAGCAGCTTATGGTGGGGCGGGGGGACGTCAGATACGCAGTATTTT.

The rearrangement uses TRBV5-1 and TRBJ1-4; no clear D. The germline V and J ends were trimmed by 4 bases and 3 bases, with 10 bases remaining between them. The germline V gene encodes CDR1 SGHRS and CDR2 YFSETQ. The CDR3 consists of 14 residues. CDR3 protein: CASSPGWSNEKLFF. CDR3 coding DNA: TGCGCCAGCAGCCCGGGGTGGTCTAATGAAAAACTGTTTTTT.

The genes are TRBV18 and TRBJ2-7; TRBD1 is a possible D gene (5 bases). Trimming removed 2 bases from V and 2 bases from J, with 10 bases in between. Germline CDR1 is KGHSH and CDR2 is LQKENI. This CDR3 is 14 amino acids long. As DNA, the CDR3 is TGTGCCAGCTCACCAGTGCAGGGTCCCTACGAGCAGTACTTC. Translated, it gives CASSPVQGPYEQYF.

This clone was counted once. This chain joins TRBV3-1 (or the pseudogene TRBV3-2) and TRBJ2-2, with D possibly matching TRBD2 (6 bases). V lost 6 bases and J 6 bases, leaving 14 bases between the germline ends. Germline CDR1 reads LGHDT; CDR2 reads YNNKEL (reference sequence). The CDR3 extends over 14 amino acids. CDR3 sequence: CASSKTEGPGELFF. In DNA form, the CDR3 reads TGTGCCAGCAGTAAAACGGAGGGGCCCGGGGAGCTGTTTTTT.